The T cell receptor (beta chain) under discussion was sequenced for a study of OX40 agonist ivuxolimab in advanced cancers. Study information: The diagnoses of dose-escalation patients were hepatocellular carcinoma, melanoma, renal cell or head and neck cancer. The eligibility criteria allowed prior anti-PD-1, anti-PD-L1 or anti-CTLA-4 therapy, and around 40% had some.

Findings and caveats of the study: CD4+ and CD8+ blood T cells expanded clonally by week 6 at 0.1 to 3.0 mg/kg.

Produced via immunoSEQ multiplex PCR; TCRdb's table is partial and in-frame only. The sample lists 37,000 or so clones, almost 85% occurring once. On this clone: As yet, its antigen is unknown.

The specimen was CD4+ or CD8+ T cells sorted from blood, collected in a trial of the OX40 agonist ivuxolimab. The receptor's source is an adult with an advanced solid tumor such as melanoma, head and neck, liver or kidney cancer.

The CDR3 coding sequence is TGCGCCAGCAGCTTGGAGTTCCAGGGAGGCAATTCACCCCTCCACTTT. Translation gives CASSLEFQGGNSPLHF. V gene TRBV5-1 combines with J gene TRBJ1-6; perhaps TRBD1 as D (5 bases). The CDR3 length is 16 residues. Trimming stripped 0 bases from V and 7 bases from J, with 14 bases between. Germline loops: CDR1 SGHRS, CDR2 YFSETQ.